A single T cell receptor (beta chain) is shown here with its context. A few counts support this clonotype. Its target antigen remains unknown. No much larger clone exists at a distance of one base, and base qualities are not known. The record originates from a study of T-cell reconstitution after alpha-beta-depleted transplantation in children (dated by TCRdb to the mid-2010s). Regarding the study in general: T-cell immune reconstitution after TCRalphabeta/CD19-depleted allogeneic hematopoietic cell transplantation in children was quantitatively tracked in the study by means of TCR repertoire profiling. Broader findings and caveats from the paper: In some patients, high TCRbeta diversity at day 60 was attributed to recipient T cells and intrathymic progenitors that had survived conditioning. The apparently early recovery of alphabetaT-cell counts about two months after transplant reportedly depended on only several hundred rapidly expanded clones that came from non-depleted graft cells. Hyperexpanded clone frequencies declined over subsequent months; after one year, T-cell counts and TCRbeta diversity were mostly attributed to newly produced T cells.

The method behind the library was PCR. The sample was run on an Illumina HiSeq 2500. TCR libraries were prepared with molecular barcoding, using unique molecular identifiers to normalize TCRbeta repertoire quantification. The raw public data were reprocessed by TCRdb itself: fastp quality trimming at Q25, MiXCR clonotype calling, in-frame beta chains only. Each CDR3 protein gets just one entry, which takes the most common genes and DNA from the rows behind it. In this sample the table shows fewer than 1 million distinct CDR3 sequences, 15% to 20% of which occur a single time. The ten largest clones add up to under 6% of the sample. The treatment or condition label, as the study defines it: allogeneic hematopoietic cell transplantation with graft depleted of TCRalphabeta T cells and CD19 B cells. The children who served as transplant recipients had been given grafts of TCRalphabeta/CD19-depleted allogeneic hematopoietic cells.

Cut back by 0 bases and 4 bases, the V and J ends lie 13 bases apart. The CDR3, from cysteine to phenylalanine, totals 14 residues. Only the CDR3 region is kept as DNA, spanning 42 bases read in frame from base 1. The germline V gene (reference sequence) gives CDR1 as DFQATT and CDR2 as SNEGSKA. The clonotype comes from a male patient younger than 18 who had a stem cell transplant for acute lymphoblastic leukemia, so the T cells may come from the graft donor. The specimen comprised PBMCs, mostly from graft donor cells, sampled 360 days after TCRalphabeta/CD19-depleted stem cell transplant. The receptor chain draws on TRBV20-1 and TRBJ2-7; TRBD2 is possibly the D segment (5 matching bases). The DNA sequence follows: TGCAGTGCTAGAGATCTGGACTTCAAATACGAGCAGTACTTC. This sequence encodes CSARDLDFKYEQYF.